This T cell receptor beta chain originates from a study of regulatory T cells in long-lasting Graves disease (dated by TCRdb to the early 2020s). A note on the overall study: Persistent Graves' disease was defined as persistently positive TSH receptor autoantibodies together with antithyroid drug treatment for over 5 years. Persistent Graves' disease patients were compared with newly diagnosed Graves' disease patients by peripheral blood TCR sequencing and RNA sequencing. The study took place in China and was registered as a clinical trial. A total of roughly 35 samples underwent TCR sequencing: about 13 from persistent and approximately 20 from newly diagnosed Graves' disease patients. Antithyroid drugs had been taken for approximately 9.5 years on average by persistent Graves' disease patients in the clinical cohort. What the work shows at the level of the full study, not this receptor alone: TRBV28, TRBJ1-2 and TRBJ2-5 were preferentially used in persistent disease, while TRBV20-1 and TRBJ2-1 were favored in newly diagnosed disease. Because the primary lesion, thyroid tissue, could not be accessed, the study looked at peripheral blood alone. The authors acknowledged the small sample size as a limitation that may reduce accuracy. Persistent Graves' disease patients showed lower TCR Shannon entropy and fewer highly expanded clones than newly diagnosed patients, suggesting clonal expansion. A larger number of public clonotypes was shared among persistent patients (approximately 2,500) than among newly diagnosed patients (around 880). Only the TCR beta chain was sequenced and analyzed.

Many counts were recorded for this clonotype. What this receptor recognizes is not known. No much larger clone exists at a distance of one base, and base qualities are not known. Taken with the paper, the label for time point translates to: persistent/refractory GD, antithyroid drugs over 5 years with positive TRAb. RNA was extracted from PBMCs in TRIzol for both TCR sequencing and RNA sequencing. Graves' disease was diagnosed according to American Thyroid Association guidelines. Patients were recruited from an endocrinology department in Xi'an, China. Each patient gave roughly 8.4 milliliters of peripheral blood, collected in an EDTA anticoagulant tube. Ficoll Paque Plus density gradient separation was used to isolate PBMCs, and no additional T cell sorting was done. RNA quality was checked with an Agilent 2100 Bioanalyzer and agarose gel, and concentration with a NanoDrop 2000. V is pared back by 2 bases and J by 6 bases, with 7 bases lying between the germline termini. From cysteine to phenylalanine, the CDR3 is 12 amino acids long. The read is trimmed to its CDR3 DNA, 36 bases read in frame from base 1. From the germline V gene, CDR1 is MNHNS and CDR2 is SASEGT.

The library was generated by multiplex PCR. Sequenced using an Illumina HiSeq 4000. iRepertoire HTBI primers and Arm-PCR amplification of CDR3 regions were used to construct TCR beta libraries. Before sequencing, the PCR products went through gel purification. The study's own analysis went as follows. Across samples, around 58 TRBV and 14 TRBJ segments were identified and used for gene usage analysis of CDR3 amino acid clonotypes. COPE and FqMerger were used to merge filtered high-quality paired reads into contigs. BLAST was used to align contigs to IMGT TRBV, TRBD and TRBJ reference genes, with CDR3 defined following IMGT. Any clonotype with a frequency above 0.1% was counted as a highly expanded clone. Repertoire diversity was measured by Shannon entropy, and V-J evenness by the Gini coefficient. Public clonotypes were defined as clonotypes shared by more than one individual. TCRdb reprocessed the public reads (quality trimming at Q25 with fastp, clone calling with MiXCR) and kept in-frame beta chains. Rows with a matching CDR3 protein are joined into one entry that keeps the most common DNA and genes. The V and J calls follow TCRdb's processing rather than the paper's. Within this sample are approximately 380,000 distinct CDR3 sequences, with roughly 20% of them counted one time only. In total, the top ten clones hold about a fifth of the sample.

The chain links TRBV6-1 with TRBJ1-2, with the D gene not confidently named. This clonotype originated in a female donor with Graves disease. Sequences were derived from peripheral blood mononuclear cells (PBMCs), sampled when the disease was refractory, from a patient treated with antithyroid drugs. The nucleotide sequence is TGTGCCAGCAGTGAAAATAGTCATGGCTACACCTTC. It codes for CASSENSHGYTF.